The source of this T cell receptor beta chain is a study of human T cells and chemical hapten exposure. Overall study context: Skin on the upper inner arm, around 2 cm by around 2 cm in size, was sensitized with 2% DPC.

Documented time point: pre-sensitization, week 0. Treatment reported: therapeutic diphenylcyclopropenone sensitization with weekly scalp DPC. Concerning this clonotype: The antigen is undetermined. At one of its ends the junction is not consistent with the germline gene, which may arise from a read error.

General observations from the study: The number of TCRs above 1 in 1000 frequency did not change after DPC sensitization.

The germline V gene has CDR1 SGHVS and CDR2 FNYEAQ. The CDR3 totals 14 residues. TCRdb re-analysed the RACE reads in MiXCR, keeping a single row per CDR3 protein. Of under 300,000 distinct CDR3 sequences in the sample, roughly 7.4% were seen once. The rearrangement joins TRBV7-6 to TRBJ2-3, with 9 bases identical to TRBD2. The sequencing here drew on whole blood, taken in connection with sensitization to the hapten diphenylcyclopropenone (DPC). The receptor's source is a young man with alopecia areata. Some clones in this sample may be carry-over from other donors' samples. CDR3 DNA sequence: TGTGCAAGCAGTGCGCGGGGGGGGATAGATACGCAGTATTTT. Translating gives CASSARGGIDTQYF.